This T cell receptor (beta chain) was identified during a study of T cell changes during pregnancy in multiple sclerosis. Profiling relied on immunoSEQ multiplex PCR, and the TCRdb table lists in-frame clones only, not all of them. This sample has about 20,000 clones; roughly nine tenths occur once, and the top ten carry 6.5% to 9%. The V gene's germline CDR1 is MNHEY and CDR2 SMNVEV (reference sequence). The CDR3 spans 14 residues. V dropped 4 bases and J dropped 6; count of bases not matched to a gene: 5. This sequence joins TRBV27 and TRBJ2-7, with 11 bases fitting TRBD1. The sequenced sample was CD8+ T cells from peripheral blood mononuclear cells, obtained in the third trimester of pregnancy. This clonotype was obtained from a female donor in good health, enrolled as a control in a pregnancy study. The CDR3 here is CASSWGTGGFEQYF. In DNA form, the CDR3 reads TGTGCCAGCAGTTGGGGGACAGGGGGTTTCGAGCAGTACTTC.